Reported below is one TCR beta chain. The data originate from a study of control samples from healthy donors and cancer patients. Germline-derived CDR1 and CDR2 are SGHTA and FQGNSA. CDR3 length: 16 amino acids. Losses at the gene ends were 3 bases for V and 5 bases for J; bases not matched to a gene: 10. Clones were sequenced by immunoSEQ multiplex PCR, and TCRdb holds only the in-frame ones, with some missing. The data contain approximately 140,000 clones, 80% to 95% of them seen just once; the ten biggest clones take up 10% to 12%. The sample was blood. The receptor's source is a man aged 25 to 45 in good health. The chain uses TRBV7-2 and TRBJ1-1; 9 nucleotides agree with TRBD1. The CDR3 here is CASSLMMDRGVTEAFF. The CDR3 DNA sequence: TGTGCCAGCAGCTTGATGATGGACAGGGGAGTTACTGAAGCTTTCTTT.